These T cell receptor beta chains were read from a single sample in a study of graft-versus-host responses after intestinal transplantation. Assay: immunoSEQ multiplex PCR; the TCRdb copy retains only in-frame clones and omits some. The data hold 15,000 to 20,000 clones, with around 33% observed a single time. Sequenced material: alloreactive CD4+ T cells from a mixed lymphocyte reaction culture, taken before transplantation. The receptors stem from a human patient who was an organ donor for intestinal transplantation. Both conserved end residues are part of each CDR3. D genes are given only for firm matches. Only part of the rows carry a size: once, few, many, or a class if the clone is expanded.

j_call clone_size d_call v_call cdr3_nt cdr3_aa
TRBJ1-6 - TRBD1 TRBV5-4 TGTGCCAGCAGCTTGGGGACAGGGAGTCGTAATTCACCCCTCCACTTT CASSLGTGSRNSPLHF
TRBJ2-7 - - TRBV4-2 TGTGCCAGCAGCCAAGATGGGACGAGGGGTAGCGAGCAGTACTTC CASSQDGTRGSEQYF
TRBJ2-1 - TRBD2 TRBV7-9 TGTGCCAGCGTACTAGCGGGGCACATCTACAATGAGCAGTTCTTC CASVLAGHIYNEQFF
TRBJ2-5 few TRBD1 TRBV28 TGTGCCAGCAGTCCCATAGGACAGGGAGAGGAGACCCAGTACTTC CASSPIGQGEETQYF
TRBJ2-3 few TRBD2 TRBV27 TGTGCCAGCAGTCGAGTCGGACTAGCGGGAGGCACAGATACGCAGTATTTT CASSRVGLAGGTDTQYF
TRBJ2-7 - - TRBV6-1 TGTGCCAGCAGTGAGGTAGTGGGCTTGCGACGGCAGTACTTC CASSEVVGLRRQYF
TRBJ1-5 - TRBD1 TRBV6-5 TGTGCCAGCAGTTCCGCCGGGACAGGGGGCAATCAGCCCCAGCATTTT CASSSAGTGGNQPQHF
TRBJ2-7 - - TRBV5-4 TGTGCCAGCAGCCCCTATAGGTACCCCGGCGACGAGCAGTACTTC CASSPYRYPGDEQYF
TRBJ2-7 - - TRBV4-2 TGTGCCAGCAGCCAACCCCCGGGGAGTTTAGGACCCTACGAGCAGTACTTC CASSQPPGSLGPYEQYF
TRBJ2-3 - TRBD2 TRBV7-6 TGTGCCAGCAGCATTGGCTCTAGCGGGTCGGTCGGCACAGATACGCAGTATTTT CASSIGSSGSVGTDTQYF
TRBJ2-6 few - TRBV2 TGTGCCAGCACCAGGCTCGTCTCGCCCGGGGCCAACGTCCTGACTTTC CASTRLVSPGANVLTF
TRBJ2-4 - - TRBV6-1 TGTGCCAGCAGGCAGTCGGGGAACATTCAGTACTTC CASRQSGNIQYF
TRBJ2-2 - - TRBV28 TGTGCCAGCAGTTTCCGGGGCACCGGGGAGCTGTTTTTT CASSFRGTGELFF
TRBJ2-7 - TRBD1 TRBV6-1 TGTGCCAGCCGGGATCCGGGACAGGGGGCGAGGGAGCAGTACTTC CASRDPGQGAREQYF
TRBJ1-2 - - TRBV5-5 TGTGCCAGCAGCTTGGCGCAGGGATATGGCTACACCTTC CASSLAQGYGYTF
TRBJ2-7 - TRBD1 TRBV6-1 TGTGCCAGCAGCGGGGACAGGACCTACGAGCAGTACTTC CASSGDRTYEQYF